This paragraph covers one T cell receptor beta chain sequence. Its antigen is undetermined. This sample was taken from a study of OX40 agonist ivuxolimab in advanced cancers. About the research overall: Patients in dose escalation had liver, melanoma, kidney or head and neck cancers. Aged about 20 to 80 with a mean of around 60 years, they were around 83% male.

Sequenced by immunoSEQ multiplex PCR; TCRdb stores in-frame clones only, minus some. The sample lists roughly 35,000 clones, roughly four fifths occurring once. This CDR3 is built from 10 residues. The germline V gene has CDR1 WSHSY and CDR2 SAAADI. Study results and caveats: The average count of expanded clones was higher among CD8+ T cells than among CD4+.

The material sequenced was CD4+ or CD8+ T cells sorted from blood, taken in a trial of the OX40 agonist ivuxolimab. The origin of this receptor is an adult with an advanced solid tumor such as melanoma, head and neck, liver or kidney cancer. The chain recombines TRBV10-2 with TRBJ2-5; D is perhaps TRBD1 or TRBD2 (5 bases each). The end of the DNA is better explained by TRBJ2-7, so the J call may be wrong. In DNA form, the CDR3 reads TGCGCCACGGGACCATACGAGCAGTACTTC. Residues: CATGPYEQYF.